This TCR beta chain appears in the sequencing data of a study of shared T cell receptors in the human thymus. Germline assignment: CDR1 SGHTA and CDR2 FQGNSA. The CDR3 consists of 15 residues. V trimming: 1 base; J trimming: 3 bases; junction bases outside the gene matches: 4. This table comes from immunoSEQ multiplex PCR, and its TCRdb copy is limited to in-frame clones, with some not included. The sample consists of 700,000 or so clones, approximately 83% of them appearing once. These data are also associated with another study on human thymus T cells. That paper notes: Corrective surgery for congenital heart defects was being performed on the healthy Finnish infants who were the donors. Resections obtained during corrective heart surgery supplied the thymus tissue. Usage of V and J genes appeared biased in thymic and blood repertoires.

Input material: thymocytes. The chain is built from TRBV7-2 and TRBJ2-7, with 9 bases aligning to TRBD1. The clonotype originates from a girl under three years old with a congenital heart defect. The DNA of the CDR3 is TGTGCCAGCAGCTTAGTACAGGGGGCGGACTACGAGCAGTACTTC. Translated, it gives CASSLVQGADYEQYF.